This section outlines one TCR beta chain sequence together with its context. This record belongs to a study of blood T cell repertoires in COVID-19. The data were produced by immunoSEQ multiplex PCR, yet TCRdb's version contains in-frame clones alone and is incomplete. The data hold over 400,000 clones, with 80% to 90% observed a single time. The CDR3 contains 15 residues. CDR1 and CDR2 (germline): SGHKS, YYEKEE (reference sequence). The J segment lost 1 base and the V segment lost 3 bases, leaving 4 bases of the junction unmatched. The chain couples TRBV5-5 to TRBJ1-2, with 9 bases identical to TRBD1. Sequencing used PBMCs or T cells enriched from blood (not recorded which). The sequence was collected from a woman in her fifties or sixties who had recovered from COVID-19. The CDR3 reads CASSWGQGLNYGYTF. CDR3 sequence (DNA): TGTGCCAGCAGCTGGGGACAGGGACTTAACTATGGCTACACCTTC.